The 4 T cell receptor beta chains below were found in one sample sequenced in a study of blood T cell repertoires in COVID-19. Method: immunoSEQ multiplex PCR; TCRdb's copy keeps in-frame clones and lacks some. The sample shows 140,000 to 150,000 clones, roughly 80% of them seen only once. Specimen: peripheral blood. Receptors originate from a human donor in a cohort sampled during active COVID-19.

The chain is built from TRBV9 and TRBJ1-1; tentative D call: TRBD1 (6 bases). CDR3 length: 13 amino acids. Deletions cut 5 bases from V and 3 bases from J, with 11 bases between. Germline lookup yields CDR1 SGDLS and CDR2 YYNGEE. CDR3 nucleotide sequence: TGTGCCAGCAGTAAGGGGGGGCACACTGAAGCTTTCTTT. Its protein is CASSKGGHTEAFF.

The V gene is TRBV2, the J gene TRBJ1-1; 8 bases align to TRBD1. The ends lost 5 bases at V and 1 base at J; junction bases unmatched: 3. Per the germline V gene, CDR1 is SNHLY and CDR2 is FYNNEI. This CDR3 has 14 residues. This chain's CDR3 is CASSWTGRNTEAFF. In nucleotides, the CDR3 is TGTGCCAGCAGTTGGACAGGGAGGAACACTGAAGCTTTCTTT.

This clone was counted only a few times. V and J are TRBV3-1 (or the pseudogene TRBV3-2) and TRBJ2-6; TRBD2 matches 7 bases. Losses at the gene ends were 4 bases for V and 4 bases for J; bases not matched to a gene: 10. Germline assignment: CDR1 LGHDT and CDR2 YNNKEL (reference sequence). The CDR3 totals 17 residues. The CDR3 DNA sequence: TGTGCCAGCAGCCTGGGACTACCCGGGGACGGGGCCAACGTCCTGACTTTC. It codes for CASSLGLPGDGANVLTF.

This chain links TRBV5-1 with TRBJ2-1; the D gene is possibly TRBD2 (6 bases). Deletions cut 0 bases from V and 7 bases from J, with 17 bases between. The CDR3 runs 16 residues. Germline-derived CDR1 and CDR2 are SGHRS and YFSETQ. CDR3 residues: CASSLAAGIGRNEQFF. DNA of the CDR3: TGCGCCAGCAGCTTGGCCGCAGGGATAGGGAGGAATGAGCAGTTCTTC.